This TCR beta chain comes out of a study of blood T cell repertoires in COVID-19. Those who participated ranged in age from about 18 to 89 years and resided in 24 US areas. Self-reported history from a screening survey and questionnaire set each donor's cohort. Two negative PCRs, clearance, or symptom resolution were required of recovered Cohort 3 donors. As processed by the authors: Researchers report that nucleated cell counts were estimated from reference gene primer amplification. Only in-frame clones appear in the TCRdb table, and some are missing; sequencing was by immunoSEQ multiplex PCR. From that table come the V and J calls and clone size; the DNA was used to work out D and trimming. The table has 450,000 to 500,000 clones, 70% to 90% seen once. Germline CDR1 reads MNHEY; CDR2 reads SVGEGT. The CDR3 is 16 residues long. The V end lost 0 bases, the J end lost 4 bases, and 15 bases lay between the germline ends.

The genes are TRBV6-2 or TRBV6-3 and TRBJ1-2; tentatively, D is TRBD1 (5 bases). The material sequenced was PBMCs or T cells enriched from blood (not recorded which). This TCR was recovered from a woman aged 60-70 years who had recovered from COVID-19. The CDR3 is CASSYSGQESVYGYTF. The CDR3 coding sequence is TGTGCCAGCAGTTACTCGGGGCAGGAGAGTGTCTATGGCTACACCTTC.